The rows below give T cell receptor beta chains drawn from one sample of a study of blood T cell repertoires in COVID-19. The protocol was immunoSEQ multiplex PCR, while the TCRdb copy is restricted to in-frame clones and leaves out a portion. Among 200,000 to 250,000 clones listed, about 84% were seen once. The sample taken for sequencing was peripheral blood. Receptor source: a woman of 80 years or more with COVID-19, enrolled during active disease. The CDR3 runs from the conserved cysteine through the conserved F or W. Each record gives: CDR3 DNA, CDR3 protein, J gene, clone size, V gene, D gene. The D gene is left open where the match is weak. Expanded clones are given a class, and other clones once, few, many or no size at all.

CDR3nt: TGTGCCAGCTCCTGGGGGGGATCAGGTGGCCTTGGCAATCAGCCCCAGCATTTT
CDR3aa: CASSWGGSGGLGNQPQHF
j_gene: TRBJ1-5
abundance: .
v_gene: TRBV18
d_gene: .

CDR3nt: TGCGCCAGCAGCTCAGGCGCCATGAACACTGAAGCTTTCTTT
CDR3aa: CASSSGAMNTEAFF
j_gene: TRBJ1-1
abundance: .
v_gene: TRBV5-1
d_gene: .

CDR3nt: TGTGCCAGCAGCCCCTCCCGGGGTGGCTACACCTTC
CDR3aa: CASSPSRGGYTF
j_gene: TRBJ1-2
abundance: .
v_gene: TRBV3-1/TRBV3-2
d_gene: .

CDR3nt: TGCGCCAGCAGCCAAGATTTGGGGGGACAGGGGTATAATTCACCCCTCCACTTT
CDR3aa: CASSQDLGGQGYNSPLHF
j_gene: TRBJ1-6
abundance: .
v_gene: TRBV4-3
d_gene: TRBD1

CDR3nt: TGTGCCAGCAGCGGACAGGGGGGTAATTCACCCCTCCACTTT
CDR3aa: CASSGQGGNSPLHF
j_gene: TRBJ1-6
abundance: .
v_gene: TRBV6-6
d_gene: TRBD1

CDR3nt: TGTGCCAGCAGGCCGGGGGGGAACACCGGGGAGCTGTTTTTT
CDR3aa: CASRPGGNTGELFF
j_gene: TRBJ2-2
abundance: .
v_gene: TRBV28
d_gene: TRBD2

CDR3nt: TGTGCCAGCAATCCGGGGGGCTCAGGCTACACCTTC
CDR3aa: CASNPGGSGYTF
j_gene: TRBJ1-2
abundance: .
v_gene: TRBV12-3/TRBV12-4
d_gene: .

CDR3nt: TGTGCCAGCAGCCAACGACCCGGGGAAGAGACCCAGTACTTC
CDR3aa: CASSQRPGEETQYF
j_gene: TRBJ2-5
abundance: .
v_gene: TRBV4-2
d_gene: .

CDR3nt: TGTGCCAGCACAAGCGGACAGGGGGGAAATTCACCCCTCCACTTT
CDR3aa: CASTSGQGGNSPLHF
j_gene: TRBJ1-6
abundance: .
v_gene: TRBV25-1
d_gene: TRBD1

CDR3nt: TGTGCCAGCAGCCAAGATCCGGGTTCTAATTCACCCCTCCACTTT
CDR3aa: CASSQDPGSNSPLHF
j_gene: TRBJ1-6
abundance: .
v_gene: TRBV4-2
d_gene: .

CDR3nt: TGTGCCAGCAGTACACAGGGGTTGGGCACTGAAGCTTTCTTT
CDR3aa: CASSTQGLGTEAFF
j_gene: TRBJ1-1
abundance: .
v_gene: TRBV6-5
d_gene: TRBD1

CDR3nt: TGTGCCAGCAGCCCGCGATACAGGGGGGCCACCGGGGAGCTGTTTTTT
CDR3aa: CASSPRYRGATGELFF
j_gene: TRBJ2-2
abundance: few
v_gene: TRBV5-6
d_gene: TRBD1

CDR3nt: TGTGCCAGCAGTTCCGGCAGCGGGGGTACCTACAATGAGCAGTTCTTC
CDR3aa: CASSSGSGGTYNEQFF
j_gene: TRBJ2-1
abundance: .
v_gene: TRBV28
d_gene: TRBD2

CDR3nt: TGTGCCAGCAGTTGGGCCGGGAACTCCTACGAGCAGTACTTC
CDR3aa: CASSWAGNSYEQYF
j_gene: TRBJ2-7
abundance: .
v_gene: TRBV6-2/TRBV6-3
d_gene: .

CDR3nt: TGTGCCAGCAGTGAAAATCTAGAGACCCAGTACTTC
CDR3aa: CASSENLETQYF
j_gene: TRBJ2-5
abundance: .
v_gene: TRBV6-1
d_gene: .

CDR3nt: TGTGCCAGCAGCTTGGATGGTGGGGCAGTCAATCAGCCCCAGCATTTT
CDR3aa: CASSLDGGAVNQPQHF
j_gene: TRBJ1-5
abundance: .
v_gene: TRBV5-4
d_gene: .

CDR3nt: TGTGCCAGCACCGTCCTGGGCTCTGACACTGAAGCTTTCTTT
CDR3aa: CASTVLGSDTEAFF
j_gene: TRBJ1-1
abundance: .
v_gene: TRBV6-5
d_gene: .

CDR3nt: TGTGCCAGCAGCCAAGATGGGGCGGGGGGGCCCAAGACCCAGTACTTC
CDR3aa: CASSQDGAGGPKTQYF
j_gene: TRBJ2-5
abundance: .
v_gene: TRBV4-2
d_gene: TRBD2

CDR3nt: TGTGCCACCGGCGACCCGGGGAGTGGCCGTGATGGGGGCTACACCTTC
CDR3aa: CATGDPGSGRDGGYTF
j_gene: TRBJ1-2
abundance: .
v_gene: TRBV24-1
d_gene: .

CDR3nt: TGTGCCAGCAGTTACTCCCGACAGGGCGCCTATGGCTACACCTTC
CDR3aa: CASSYSRQGAYGYTF
j_gene: TRBJ1-2
abundance: .
v_gene: TRBV6-5
d_gene: TRBD1

CDR3nt: TGTGCCAGCAGCTTCGGTGGACAGAGGACCTACGAGCAGTACTTC
CDR3aa: CASSFGGQRTYEQYF
j_gene: TRBJ2-7
abundance: .
v_gene: TRBV7-2
d_gene: .

CDR3nt: TGCGCCAGCAGCCAAGAGTTTTCGGAGGGGGCTAGCTCCTACAATGAGCAGTTCTTC
CDR3aa: CASSQEFSEGASSYNEQFF
j_gene: TRBJ2-1
abundance: once
v_gene: TRBV4-1
d_gene: .

CDR3nt: TGCGCCAGCAGTATCTCGGGACAGGGGGCCAGGGAGCAGTACTTC
CDR3aa: CASSISGQGAREQYF
j_gene: TRBJ2-7
abundance: .
v_gene: TRBV5-1
d_gene: TRBD1

CDR3nt: TGCGAAGAGAGAGACAGGGCCGGGGAGCTGTTTTTT
CDR3aa: CEERDRAGELFF
j_gene: TRBJ2-2
abundance: .
v_gene: TRBV29-1
d_gene: TRBD1

CDR3nt: TGTGCCAGCAGTTTATCAGGGGGTAGCTATGGCTACACCTTC
CDR3aa: CASSLSGGSYGYTF
j_gene: TRBJ1-2
abundance: .
v_gene: TRBV28
d_gene: TRBD1

CDR3nt: TGTGCCATCAGTGACTACGGGGGGGCGGGTAACACCGGGGAGCTGTTTTTT
CDR3aa: CAISDYGGAGNTGELFF
j_gene: TRBJ2-2
abundance: .
v_gene: TRBV10-3
d_gene: TRBD2

CDR3nt: TGCGCCAGCAGCTACGCAGGGATGAACACTGAAGCTTTCTTT
CDR3aa: CASSYAGMNTEAFF
j_gene: TRBJ1-1
abundance: .
v_gene: TRBV5-1
d_gene: .

CDR3nt: TGTGCCAGCTCGCTGGACAGGAGGGATGAGCAGTTCTTC
CDR3aa: CASSLDRRDEQFF
j_gene: TRBJ2-1
abundance: .
v_gene: TRBV18
d_gene: .

CDR3nt: TGTGCCAGCAGTCGAACAGGGGTCCTCACTGAAGCTTTCTTT
CDR3aa: CASSRTGVLTEAFF
j_gene: TRBJ1-1
abundance: .
v_gene: TRBV6-5
d_gene: TRBD1

CDR3nt: TGTGCCAGTAGACAGGGAGTGGGGAGCCAAGAGACCCAGTACTTC
CDR3aa: CASRQGVGSQETQYF
j_gene: TRBJ2-5
abundance: .
v_gene: TRBV19
d_gene: .

CDR3nt: TGTGCCAGTAGTATAGTTACGGGGTCAAACACCGGGGAGCTGTTTTTT
CDR3aa: CASSIVTGSNTGELFF
j_gene: TRBJ2-2
abundance: .
v_gene: TRBV19
d_gene: .

CDR3nt: TGTGCCAGCAGTTACGGGGAGGGCGAAGCTTTCTTT
CDR3aa: CASSYGEGEAFF
j_gene: TRBJ1-1
abundance: .
v_gene: TRBV6-6
d_gene: .

CDR3nt: TGTGCCAGCTCACCACCTGCTACTTTTAAGGAGACCCAGTACTTC
CDR3aa: CASSPPATFKETQYF
j_gene: TRBJ2-5
abundance: .
v_gene: TRBV18
d_gene: .

CDR3nt: TGTGCCAGCAGCTTAGCGAGATCAGGGGAGCTAGCCAAAAACATTCAGTACTTC
CDR3aa: CASSLARSGELAKNIQYF
j_gene: TRBJ2-4
abundance: .
v_gene: TRBV7-2
d_gene: .

CDR3nt: TGTGCCAGCAGCTTTTCAGGGTTCTTATTGGGGATCGAATACAATGAGCAGTTCTTC
CDR3aa: CASSFSGFLLGIEYNEQFF
j_gene: TRBJ2-1
abundance: .
v_gene: TRBV7-9
d_gene: .

CDR3nt: TGTGCCAGCAGCTTAGAAAGTCCCGTCGGTGGCTACACCTTC
CDR3aa: CASSLESPVGGYTF
j_gene: TRBJ1-2
abundance: .
v_gene: TRBV7-9
d_gene: .

CDR3nt: TGTGCCAGCAGCTTAGCAGGGGTTGACACTGAAGCTTTCTTT
CDR3aa: CASSLAGVDTEAFF
j_gene: TRBJ1-1
abundance: once
v_gene: TRBV7-9
d_gene: .

CDR3nt: TGTGCCAGCAGCTTAAATCCTGTCGAGTCTAACTATGGCTACACCTTC
CDR3aa: CASSLNPVESNYGYTF
j_gene: TRBJ1-2
abundance: .
v_gene: TRBV7-2
d_gene: .

CDR3nt: TGTGCCAGCAGCAAGGGGCTAGCGGGGTTCAATGAGCAGTTCTTC
CDR3aa: CASSKGLAGFNEQFF
j_gene: TRBJ2-1
abundance: .
v_gene: TRBV7-9
d_gene: TRBD2

CDR3nt: TGCGCCAGCAGCCATAGACAGGTCCTCGAGCTCGGCTACACCTTC
CDR3aa: CASSHRQVLELGYTF
j_gene: TRBJ1-2
abundance: once
v_gene: TRBV4-1
d_gene: .

CDR3nt: TGTGCCACCAAGGCCCGCGGGGGAAGTGAGCAGTTCTTC
CDR3aa: CATKARGGSEQFF
j_gene: TRBJ2-1
abundance: .
v_gene: TRBV24-1
d_gene: TRBD2

CDR3nt: TGTGCCAGCAGTACGGGAGGCAGGGACGAAAAACTGTTTTTT
CDR3aa: CASSTGGRDEKLFF
j_gene: TRBJ1-4
abundance: .
v_gene: TRBV6-5
d_gene: .

CDR3nt: TGTGCTAGTGCCCACGGGAATTCACCCCTCCACTTT
CDR3aa: CASAHGNSPLHF
j_gene: TRBJ1-6
abundance: .
v_gene: TRBV12-5
d_gene: .

CDR3nt: TGTGCCAGCAACTTGGCGGGACAGTTTAATTCACCCCTCCACTTT
CDR3aa: CASNLAGQFNSPLHF
j_gene: TRBJ1-6
abundance: .
v_gene: TRBV5-8
d_gene: TRBD1

CDR3nt: TGTGCCAGCAGTCCCCACGACAGGGGGCACACTGAAGCTTTCTTT
CDR3aa: CASSPHDRGHTEAFF
j_gene: TRBJ1-1
abundance: once
v_gene: TRBV3-1/TRBV3-2
d_gene: TRBD1

CDR3nt: TGTGCCAGCAGCGTATTCTCCCCTACAGGGGGTCTGAACACTGAAGCTTTCTTT
CDR3aa: CASSVFSPTGGLNTEAFF
j_gene: TRBJ1-1
abundance: once
v_gene: TRBV9
d_gene: TRBD1

CDR3nt: TGTGCCAGCTCACCACCGGGGACAGGGCTCGGGCAGTACTTC
CDR3aa: CASSPPGTGLGQYF
j_gene: TRBJ2-7
abundance: .
v_gene: TRBV18
d_gene: TRBD1

CDR3nt: TGTGCCAGCAGCCCCGGGAGGGAAGGGAGTGGGCTCTCCTACAATGAGCAGTTCTTC
CDR3aa: CASSPGREGSGLSYNEQFF
j_gene: TRBJ2-1
abundance: .
v_gene: TRBV7-2
d_gene: TRBD2

CDR3nt: TGTGCCAGCAGTTCAACCGGGACAGGGGGCTTTGGCCTGGACTTC
CDR3aa: CASSSTGTGGFGLDF
j_gene: TRBJ2-7
abundance: .
v_gene: TRBV28
d_gene: TRBD1

CDR3nt: TGTGCCAGCAACCTACAGGGCAATCAGCCCCAGCATTTT
CDR3aa: CASNLQGNQPQHF
j_gene: TRBJ1-5
abundance: .
v_gene: TRBV2
d_gene: .

CDR3nt: TGTGCCAGCAAAGGACAGGGTCCCGAGCAGTACTTC
CDR3aa: CASKGQGPEQYF
j_gene: TRBJ2-7
abundance: .
v_gene: TRBV6-5
d_gene: TRBD1

CDR3nt: TGTGCCAGCAGCGCTCAGGGGACAGGGTCCCGGGTAGATTCACCCCTCCACTTT
CDR3aa: CASSAQGTGSRVDSPLHF
j_gene: TRBJ1-6
abundance: .
v_gene: TRBV2
d_gene: TRBD1

CDR3nt: TGTGCCAGCAGCCAAGGGTGGGCGAACACTGAAGCTTTCTTT
CDR3aa: CASSQGWANTEAFF
j_gene: TRBJ1-1
abundance: .
v_gene: TRBV16
d_gene: .

CDR3nt: TGTGCCAGCTCACCCCCTTCCGGGATCTACGAGCAGTACTTC
CDR3aa: CASSPPSGIYEQYF
j_gene: TRBJ2-7
abundance: few
v_gene: TRBV18
d_gene: .

CDR3nt: TGTGCCAGCAGTTTACACAGGGTGGCAGTAGGCTACACCTTC
CDR3aa: CASSLHRVAVGYTF
j_gene: TRBJ1-2
abundance: .
v_gene: TRBV28
d_gene: .

CDR3nt: TGTGCCAGTAGTACCGGGACAGGGAGTGAAAAACTGTTTTTT
CDR3aa: CASSTGTGSEKLFF
j_gene: TRBJ1-4
abundance: .
v_gene: TRBV19
d_gene: TRBD1

CDR3nt: TGTGCCAGCAGCCACTTAGCGGGGAGCTCCTACAATGAGCAGTTCTTC
CDR3aa: CASSHLAGSSYNEQFF
j_gene: TRBJ2-1
abundance: .
v_gene: TRBV14
d_gene: TRBD2

CDR3nt: TGTGCCAGCAGCCAAGCGAGTAAAGCTTTCTTT
CDR3aa: CASSQASKAFF
j_gene: TRBJ1-1
abundance: once
v_gene: TRBV3-1/TRBV3-2
d_gene: .

CDR3nt: TGTGCCAGCAGCCAACCGGGACAGGGCGGCTACACCTTC
CDR3aa: CASSQPGQGGYTF
j_gene: TRBJ1-2
abundance: few
v_gene: TRBV3-1/TRBV3-2
d_gene: TRBD1

CDR3nt: TGTGCCAGTAGGCGTCGGGGTCTGAACACTGAAGCTTTCTTT
CDR3aa: CASRRRGLNTEAFF
j_gene: TRBJ1-1
abundance: .
v_gene: TRBV19
d_gene: .